These 19 T cell receptor beta chains originate from one sample sequenced in a study of regulatory T cells in long-lasting Graves disease. The time point here: persistent/refractory GD, antithyroid drugs over 5 years with positive TRAb. TCR sequences were obtained from RNA taken from PBMCs. Arm-PCR of CDR3 regions and iRepertoire HTBI primers were the basis on which TCR beta libraries were built. In TCRdb, the multiplex PCR reads were re-called with MiXCR into one record per CDR3 protein. Of approximately 470,000 distinct CDR3 sequences listed, about 20% are singletons. The sequenced sample was peripheral blood mononuclear cells (PBMCs), obtained when the disease was refractory, from a patient treated with antithyroid drugs. The receptors were gathered from a female donor with Graves disease.

In its sample, this clonotype was seen many times. V is TRBV28 and J is TRBJ1-5, with 9 bases matching TRBD1. Germline values: CDR1 MDHEN, CDR2 SYDVKM. This CDR3 has 16 residues. V was pared by 6 bases and J by 3 bases, with 9 bases of the junction left unmatched. In nucleotides, the CDR3 is TGTGCCAGCAGCCATCTCGGGACAGGGAACAATCAGCCCCAGCATTTT. As protein: CASSHLGTGNNQPQHF.

This clonotype was observed a few times. The chain couples TRBV5-1 to TRBJ2-7; no reliable D call. Trimming cost V 4 bases and J 4 bases, with 15 bases left between them. Germline loops: CDR1 SGHRS, CDR2 YFSETQ. CDR3 size: 14 residues. CDR3: CASSIHGYLYEQYF. In DNA form, the CDR3 reads TGCGCCAGCAGCATCCACGGCTATCTGTACGAGCAGTACTTC.

This clonotype was counted many times. The chain links TRBV19 to TRBJ1-5; no firm D call. Germline V lookup: CDR1 LNHDA, CDR2 SQIVND (reference sequence). The CDR3 spans 14 residues. Trimming removed 7 bases from V and 0 bases from J, with 10 bases in between. The CDR3 sequence is CASKAGGSNQPQHF. The CDR3, as DNA: TGTGCCAGTAAGGCCGGCGGTAGCAATCAGCCCCAGCATTTT.

This clonotype was counted many times. This chain connects TRBV6-1 to TRBJ2-7; 8 bases are shared with TRBD1. The J segment lost 6 bases and the V segment lost 5 bases, leaving 3 bases of the junction unmatched. Germline CDR1 and CDR2: MNHNS and SASEGT. The CDR3 is made up of 12 amino acids. CDR3 DNA sequence: TGTGCCAGCAGTCAGACAGGGGTCGAGCAGTACTTC. The encoded protein is CASSQTGVEQYF.

The V call is TRBV11-2, the J call TRBJ2-2, with D hard to call. The V and J ends lost 10 bases and 1 base respectively, with 16 bases between them. The CDR3 consists of 15 residues. Germline CDR1 SGHAT, CDR2 FQNNGV. Here the CDR3 reads CATPRVGRNTGELFF. DNA for the CDR3: TGTGCCACCCCCCGGGTGGGTAGGAACACCGGGGAGCTGTTTTTT.

This clonotype was recorded a few times. V gene TRBV7-3 combines with J gene TRBJ2-1; no reliable D call. Germline V gene data show CDR1 as SGHTA and CDR2 as FQGTGA. V was pared by 2 bases and J by 8 bases, with 7 bases between. This CDR3 contains 12 residues. CDR3 sequence (DNA): TGTGCCAGCAGCTTATCTGGCCATGAGCAGTTCTTC. It specifies CASSLSGHEQFF.

The chain is built from TRBV11-1 and TRBJ2-3; possibly TRBD2 for D (5 bases). V lost 3 bases and J 6 bases, leaving 13 bases between the germline ends. Germline CDR1 is SGHAT and CDR2 is FQDESV (reference sequence). This CDR3 has 14 residues. This CDR3 is CASSLDFRADTQYF. For the CDR3, the DNA is TGTGCCAGCAGCTTGGACTTCCGCGCGGATACGCAGTATTTT.

The chain joins TRBV24-1 to TRBJ2-5; 7 positions match TRBD2. The J call is doubtful: the DNA matches TRBJ2-1 better. The CDR3 consists of 13 residues. Germline-derived CDR1 and CDR2 are KGHDR and SFDVKD. CDR3: CATRAGLLNEQFF. The CDR3 coding sequence is TGTGCCACCAGAGCGGGGCTTCTCAATGAGCAGTTCTTC.

The gene calls are TRBV5-6 and TRBJ2-7; D is ambiguous. Looked up from germline, CDR1 is SGHDT and CDR2 is YYEEEE. The ends were cut back, 0 bases at V and 2 bases at J, with 9 bases in the middle. The CDR3 contains 14 residues. The CDR3 bases are TGTGCCAGCAGCTTGGTAGGGCGACCCTACGAGCAGTACTTC. Protein sequence: CASSLVGRPYEQYF.

This clonotype turned up a few times. The chain couples TRBV3-1 to TRBJ1-3; possibly TRBD1 for D (6 bases). Germline CDR1 reads LGHDT; CDR2 reads YNNKEL (reference sequence). V lost 4 bases and J 2 bases, leaving 12 bases between the germline ends. The CDR3 length is 15 residues. The CDR3 bases are TGTGCCAGCAGCCCACAGGGACGGCCTGGAAACACCATATATTTT. Encoded protein: CASSPQGRPGNTIYF.

Many counts were recorded for this clonotype. The V gene is TRBV25-1, the J gene TRBJ2-7, with D tentatively TRBD1 (5 bases). The CDR3 sequence is 14 residues long. Germline V gene sequence: CDR1 MGHDK, CDR2 SYGVNS. The V and J ends lost 3 bases and 1 base respectively, with 10 bases between them. The chain's CDR3 is CASSDAGWSYEQYF. In DNA form, the CDR3 reads TGTGCCAGCAGTGATGCAGGGTGGTCCTACGAGCAGTACTTC.

This clonotype has just a few counts. V and J are TRBV4-1 and TRBJ2-5; D may be TRBD2 (5 bases). V gave up 0 bases and J gave up 7 bases, with 12 bases separating them. CDR1 and CDR2 (germline): MGHRA, YSYEKL. This CDR3 has 14 amino acids. This CDR3 is CASSQDRSAGTQYF. Here the CDR3 DNA reads TGCGCCAGCAGCCAAGATCGATCGGCGGGGACCCAGTACTTC.

In its sample, this clonotype was seen many times. This sequence joins TRBV28 and TRBJ1-5; no firm D call. Germline V gene sequence: CDR1 MDHEN, CDR2 SYDVKM. The CDR3 covers 15 residues. V gave up 7 bases and J gave up 2 bases, with 15 bases separating them. The CDR3 protein is CASKASKGRNQPQHF. CDR3 bases: TGTGCCAGCAAGGCGTCTAAGGGTCGCAATCAGCCCCAGCATTTT.

This clonotype came up a few times. V usage is TRBV9 and J usage is TRBJ2-7, with 12 bases aligning to TRBD2. V shed 7 bases and J 9 bases; nucleotides not matched to a gene: 23. The CDR3 spans 18 residues. In germline, CDR1 is SGDLS, CDR2 YYNGEE. The CDR3, as DNA: TGTGCCAGCTCTAGGACTAGCGGGATTATAGGTCGGGACTCCGGGCAGTACTTC. Protein product: CASSRTSGIIGRDSGQYF.

This clonotype is a singleton in its sample. The J gene is TRBJ1-2, the V gene TRBV3-1; TRBD1 is a possible D gene (5 bases). This CDR3 is built from 14 residues. Germline loops: CDR1 LGHDT, CDR2 YNNKEL (reference sequence). V shed 8 bases and J shed 4 bases, with 17 bases lying between them. The CDR3 here is CASGQTPGTYGYTF. CDR3 DNA sequence: TGTGCCAGCGGGCAGACTCCGGGGACCTATGGCTACACCTTC.

This clonotype was observed a few times. The J gene is TRBJ2-5, the V gene TRBV30, with 8 positions matching TRBD2. The end of the DNA fits TRBJ2-1 better, so the J call may be wrong. Germline loops: CDR1 GTSNPN, CDR2 SVGIG (reference sequence). This CDR3 spans 12 amino acids. CDR3 sequence (DNA): TGTGCCTGGAGCGGGAGGGTGAATGAGCAGTTCTTC. Translated, it gives CAWSGRVNEQFF.

This clonotype has a count of ten or more. The J gene is TRBJ2-2, the V gene TRBV3-1, with D hard to call. The CDR3 has 14 amino acids. Trimming cost V 8 bases and J 4 bases, with 14 bases left between them. Germline values: CDR1 LGHDT, CDR2 YNNKEL (reference sequence). The DNA of the CDR3 is TGTGCCAGCCGAACACCGTTGGGCACCGGGGAGCTGTTTTTT. This sequence encodes CASRTPLGTGELFF.

In its sample, this clonotype was seen many times. Here the CDR3 reads CASSFRVNTEAFF. The DNA of the CDR3 is TGTGCCAGCAGCTTTAGGGTAAACACTGAAGCTTTCTTT. V and J are TRBV28 and TRBJ1-1; D gene ambiguous. This CDR3 comprises 13 residues. Trimming took off 6 bases at V and 2 bases at J, with 10 bases between the two ends. Germline CDR1 MDHEN, CDR2 SYDVKM.

This chain joins TRBV30 and TRBJ2-7, with TRBD1 as a possible D gene (6 bases). The V gene's germline CDR1 is GTSNPN and CDR2 SVGIG (reference sequence). The V and J ends lost 5 bases and 2 bases respectively, with 19 bases between them. The CDR3 extends over 15 amino acids. The CDR3 is CAWALGAPTPYEQYF. In DNA form, the CDR3 reads TGTGCCTGGGCCCTGGGGGCACCGACTCCCTACGAGCAGTACTTC.